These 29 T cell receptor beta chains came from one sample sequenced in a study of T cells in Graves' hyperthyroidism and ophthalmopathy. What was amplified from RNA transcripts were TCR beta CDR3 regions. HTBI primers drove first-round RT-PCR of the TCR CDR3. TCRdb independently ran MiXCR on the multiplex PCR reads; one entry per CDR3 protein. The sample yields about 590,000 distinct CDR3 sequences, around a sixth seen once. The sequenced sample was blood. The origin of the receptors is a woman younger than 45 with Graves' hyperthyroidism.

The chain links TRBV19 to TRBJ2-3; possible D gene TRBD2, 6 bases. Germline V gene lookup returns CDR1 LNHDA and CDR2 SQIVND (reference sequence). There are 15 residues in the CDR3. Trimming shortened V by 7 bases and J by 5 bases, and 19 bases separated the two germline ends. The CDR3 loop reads CASKGLGGRGDTQYF. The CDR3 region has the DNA TGTGCCAGTAAGGGACTCGGAGGGCGGGGAGATACGCAGTATTTT.

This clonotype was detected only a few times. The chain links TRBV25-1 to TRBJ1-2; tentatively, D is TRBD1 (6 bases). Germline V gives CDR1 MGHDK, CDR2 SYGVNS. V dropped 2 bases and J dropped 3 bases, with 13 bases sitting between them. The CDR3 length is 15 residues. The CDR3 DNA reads TGTGCCAGCAGTGAAATTCAGGGGCTCGACTATGGCTACACCTTC. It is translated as CASSEIQGLDYGYTF.

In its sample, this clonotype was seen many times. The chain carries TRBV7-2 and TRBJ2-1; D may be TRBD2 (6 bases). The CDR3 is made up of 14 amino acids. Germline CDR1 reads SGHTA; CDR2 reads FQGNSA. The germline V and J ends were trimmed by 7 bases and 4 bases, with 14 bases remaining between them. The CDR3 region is CASTGGTVYNEQFF. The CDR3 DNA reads TGTGCCAGCACCGGAGGGACTGTTTACAATGAGCAGTTCTTC. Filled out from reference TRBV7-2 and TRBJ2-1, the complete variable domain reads GAGVSQSPSNKVTEKGKDVELRCDPISGHTALYWYRQSLGQGLEFLIYFQGNSAPDKSGLPSDRFSAERTGGSVSTLTIQRTQQEDSAVYLCASTGGTVYNEQFFGPGTRLTVL.

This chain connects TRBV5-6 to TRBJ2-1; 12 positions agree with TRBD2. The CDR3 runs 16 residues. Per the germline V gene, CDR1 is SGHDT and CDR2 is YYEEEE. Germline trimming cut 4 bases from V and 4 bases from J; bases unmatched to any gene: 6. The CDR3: CASSLRLAGEYNEQFF. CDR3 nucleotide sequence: TGTGCCAGCAGCCTTCGACTAGCGGGAGAGTACAATGAGCAGTTCTTC.

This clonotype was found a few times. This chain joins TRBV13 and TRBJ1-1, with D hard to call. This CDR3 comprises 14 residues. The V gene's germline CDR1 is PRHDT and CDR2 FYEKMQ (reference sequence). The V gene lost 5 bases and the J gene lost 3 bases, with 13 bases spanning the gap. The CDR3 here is CASSAQGWYTEAFF. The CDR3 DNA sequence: TGTGCCAGCAGCGCACAAGGGTGGTACACTGAAGCTTTCTTT. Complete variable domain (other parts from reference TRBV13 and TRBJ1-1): AAGVIQSPRHLIKEKRETATLKCYPIPRHDTVYWYQQGPGQDPQFLISFYEKMQSDKGSIPDRFSAQQFSDYHSELNMSSLELGDSALYFCASSAQGWYTEAFFGQGTRLTVV.

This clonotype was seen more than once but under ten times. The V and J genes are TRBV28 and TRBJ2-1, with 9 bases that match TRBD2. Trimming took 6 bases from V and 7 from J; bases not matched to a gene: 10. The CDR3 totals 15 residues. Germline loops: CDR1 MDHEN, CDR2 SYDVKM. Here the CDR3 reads CASRPTGGRENEQFF. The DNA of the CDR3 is TGTGCCAGCAGGCCCACCGGCGGGAGGGAGAATGAGCAGTTCTTC.

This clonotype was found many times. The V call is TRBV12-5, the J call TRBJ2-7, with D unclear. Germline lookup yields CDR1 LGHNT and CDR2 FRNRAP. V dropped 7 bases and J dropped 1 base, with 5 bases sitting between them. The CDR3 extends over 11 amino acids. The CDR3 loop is CASAWSYEQYF. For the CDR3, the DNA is TGTGCTAGTGCCTGGTCCTACGAGCAGTACTTC.

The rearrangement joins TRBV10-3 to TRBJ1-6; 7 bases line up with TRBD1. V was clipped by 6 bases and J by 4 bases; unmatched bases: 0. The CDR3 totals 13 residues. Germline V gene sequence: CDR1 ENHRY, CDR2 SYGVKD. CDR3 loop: CAIRGQYNSPLHF. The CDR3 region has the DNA TGTGCCATCAGGGGACAGTATAATTCACCCCTCCACTTT.

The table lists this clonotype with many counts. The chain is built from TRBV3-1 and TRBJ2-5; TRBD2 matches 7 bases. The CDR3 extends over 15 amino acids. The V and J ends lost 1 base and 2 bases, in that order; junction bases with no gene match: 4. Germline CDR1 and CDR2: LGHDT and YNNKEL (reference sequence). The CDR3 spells CASSQGLAVQETQYF. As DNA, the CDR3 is TGTGCCAGCAGCCAAGGGCTAGCGGTGCAAGAGACCCAGTACTTC.

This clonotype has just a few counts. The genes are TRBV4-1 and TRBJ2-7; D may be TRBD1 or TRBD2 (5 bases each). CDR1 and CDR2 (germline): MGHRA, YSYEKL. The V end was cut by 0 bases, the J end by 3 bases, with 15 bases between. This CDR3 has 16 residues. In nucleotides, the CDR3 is TGCGCCAGCAGCCAAGAGGTCGGGACGGGAAGCTACGAGCAGTACTTC. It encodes CASSQEVGTGSYEQYF.

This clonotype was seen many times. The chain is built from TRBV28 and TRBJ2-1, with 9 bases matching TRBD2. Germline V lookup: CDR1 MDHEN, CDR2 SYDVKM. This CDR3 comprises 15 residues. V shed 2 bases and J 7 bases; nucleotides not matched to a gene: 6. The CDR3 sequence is CASSLASGTWNEQFF. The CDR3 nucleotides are TGTGCCAGCAGTTTAGCTAGCGGGACTTGGAATGAGCAGTTCTTC.

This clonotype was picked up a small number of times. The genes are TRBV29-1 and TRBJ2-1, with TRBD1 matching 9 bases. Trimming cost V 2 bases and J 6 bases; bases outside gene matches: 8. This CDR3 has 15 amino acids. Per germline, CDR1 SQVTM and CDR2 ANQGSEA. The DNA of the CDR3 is TGCAGCGTTGAACCGGACAGGGGACCCATCAATGAGCAGTTCTTC. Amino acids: CSVEPDRGPINEQFF.

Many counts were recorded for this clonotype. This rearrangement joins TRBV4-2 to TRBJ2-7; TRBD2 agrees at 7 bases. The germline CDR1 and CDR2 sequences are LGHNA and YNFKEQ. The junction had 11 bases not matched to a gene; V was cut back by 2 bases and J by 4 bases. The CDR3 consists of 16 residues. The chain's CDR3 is CASSQLGLEGGYEQYF. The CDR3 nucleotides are TGTGCCAGCAGCCAACTAGGACTAGAGGGCGGATACGAGCAGTACTTC.

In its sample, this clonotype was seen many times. The CDR3, as DNA: TGTGCCAGCAGCCCCCCCCGAAGGCGGGAGGGTCTACATGAGCAGTTCTTC. This gives the protein CASSPPRRREGLHEQFF. The V and J genes are TRBV3-1 and TRBJ2-1; 9 bases align to TRBD2. This CDR3 comprises 17 residues. CDR1 and CDR2 (germline): LGHDT, YNNKEL (reference sequence). The V gene end was trimmed by 4 bases and the J gene end by 8 bases; junction bases not matched to a gene: 15.

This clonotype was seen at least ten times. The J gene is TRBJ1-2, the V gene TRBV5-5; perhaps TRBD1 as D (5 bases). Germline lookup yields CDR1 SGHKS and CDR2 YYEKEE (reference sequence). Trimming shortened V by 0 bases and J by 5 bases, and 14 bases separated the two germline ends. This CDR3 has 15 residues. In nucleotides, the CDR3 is TGTGCCAGCAGCTTGGATCCGGGGCGCCCTTATGGCTACACCTTC. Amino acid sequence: CASSLDPGRPYGYTF.

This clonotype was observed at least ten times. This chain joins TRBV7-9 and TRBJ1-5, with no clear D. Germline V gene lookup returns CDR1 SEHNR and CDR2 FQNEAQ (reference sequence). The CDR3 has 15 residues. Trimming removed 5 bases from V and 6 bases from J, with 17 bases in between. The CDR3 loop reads CASSPTEDPRQPQHF. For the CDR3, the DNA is TGTGCCAGCAGCCCAACCGAAGATCCTCGTCAGCCCCAGCATTTT.

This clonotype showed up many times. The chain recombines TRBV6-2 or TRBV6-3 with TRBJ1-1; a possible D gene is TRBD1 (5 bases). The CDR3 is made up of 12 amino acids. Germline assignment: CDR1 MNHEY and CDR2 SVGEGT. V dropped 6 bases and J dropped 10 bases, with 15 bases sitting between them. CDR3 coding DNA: TGTGCCAGCAGAATCGGGGGGGTTGGAGCTTTCTTT. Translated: CASRIGGVGAFF.

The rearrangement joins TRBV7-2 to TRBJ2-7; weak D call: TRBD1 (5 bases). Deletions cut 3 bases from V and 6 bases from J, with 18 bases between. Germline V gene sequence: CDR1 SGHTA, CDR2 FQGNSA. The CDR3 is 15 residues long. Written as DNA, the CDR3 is TGTGCCAGCAGCTTGGAGCAGGGTTCGGTAAGCGAGCAGTACTTC. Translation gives CASSLEQGSVSEQYF.

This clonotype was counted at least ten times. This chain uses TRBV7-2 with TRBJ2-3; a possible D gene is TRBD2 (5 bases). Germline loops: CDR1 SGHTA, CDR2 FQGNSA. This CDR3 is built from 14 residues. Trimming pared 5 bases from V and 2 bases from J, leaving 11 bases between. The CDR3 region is CASSVGLVTDTQYF. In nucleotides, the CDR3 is TGTGCCAGCAGCGTCGGACTGGTCACAGATACGCAGTATTTT.

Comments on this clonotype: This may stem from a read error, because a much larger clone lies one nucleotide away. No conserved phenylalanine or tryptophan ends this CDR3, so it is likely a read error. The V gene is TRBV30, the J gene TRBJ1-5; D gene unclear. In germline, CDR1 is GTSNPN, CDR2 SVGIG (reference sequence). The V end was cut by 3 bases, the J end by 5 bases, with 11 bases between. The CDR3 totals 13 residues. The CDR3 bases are TGTGCCTGGAGCGCAGGATCGGATCAGCCCCAGCATCTT. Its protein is CAWSAGSDQPQHL.

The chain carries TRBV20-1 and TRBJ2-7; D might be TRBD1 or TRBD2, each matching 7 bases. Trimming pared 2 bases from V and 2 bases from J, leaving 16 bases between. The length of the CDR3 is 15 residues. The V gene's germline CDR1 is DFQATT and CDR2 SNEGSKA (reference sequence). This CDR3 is CSARLPAGQPYEQYF. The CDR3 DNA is TGCAGTGCTAGATTACCAGCGGGACAGCCCTACGAGCAGTACTTC.

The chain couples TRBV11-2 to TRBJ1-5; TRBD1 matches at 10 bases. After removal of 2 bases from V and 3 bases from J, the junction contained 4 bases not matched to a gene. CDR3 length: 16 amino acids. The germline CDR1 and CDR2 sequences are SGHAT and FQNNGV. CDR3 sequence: CASSLKDRGVNQPQHF. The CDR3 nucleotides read TGTGCCAGCAGCTTAAAGGACAGGGGGGTCAATCAGCCCCAGCATTTT.

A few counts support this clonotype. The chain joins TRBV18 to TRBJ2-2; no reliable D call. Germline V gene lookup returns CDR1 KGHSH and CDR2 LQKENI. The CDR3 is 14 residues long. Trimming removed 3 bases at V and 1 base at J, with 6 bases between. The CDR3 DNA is TGTGCCAGCTCACCGGATTGGAACACCGGGGAGCTGTTTTTT. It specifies CASSPDWNTGELFF.

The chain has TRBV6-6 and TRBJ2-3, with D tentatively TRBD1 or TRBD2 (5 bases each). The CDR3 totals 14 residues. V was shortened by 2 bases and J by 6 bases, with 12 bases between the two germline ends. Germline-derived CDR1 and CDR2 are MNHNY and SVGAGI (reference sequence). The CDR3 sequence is CASSYDRGMDTQYF. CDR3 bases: TGTGCCAGCAGTTACGACAGAGGGATGGATACGCAGTATTTT.

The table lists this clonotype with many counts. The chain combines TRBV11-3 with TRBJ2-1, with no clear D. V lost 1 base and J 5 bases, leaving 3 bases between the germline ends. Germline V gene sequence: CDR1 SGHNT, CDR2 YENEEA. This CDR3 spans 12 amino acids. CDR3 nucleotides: TGTGCCAGCAGCTTAGTTCACAATGAGCAGTTCTTC. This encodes CASSLVHNEQFF.

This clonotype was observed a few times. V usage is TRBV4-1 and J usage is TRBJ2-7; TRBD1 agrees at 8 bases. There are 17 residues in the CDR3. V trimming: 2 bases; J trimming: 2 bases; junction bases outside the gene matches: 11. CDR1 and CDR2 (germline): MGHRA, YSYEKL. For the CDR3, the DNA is TGCGCCAGCAGCCAATATTTTCTTGGGACAGGCCCCTACGAGCAGTACTTC. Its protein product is CASSQYFLGTGPYEQYF.

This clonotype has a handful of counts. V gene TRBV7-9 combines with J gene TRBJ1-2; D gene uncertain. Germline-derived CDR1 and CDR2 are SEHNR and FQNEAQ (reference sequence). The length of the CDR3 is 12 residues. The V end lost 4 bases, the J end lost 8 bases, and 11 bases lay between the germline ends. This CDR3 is CASSYLSHGYTF. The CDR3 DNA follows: TGTGCCAGCAGCTACCTCTCCCACGGCTACACCTTC.

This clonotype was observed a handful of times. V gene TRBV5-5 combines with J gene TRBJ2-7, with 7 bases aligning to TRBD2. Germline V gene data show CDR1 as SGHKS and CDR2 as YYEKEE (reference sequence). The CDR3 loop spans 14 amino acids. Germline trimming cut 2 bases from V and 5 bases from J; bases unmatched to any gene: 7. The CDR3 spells CASSFRAGSHEQYF. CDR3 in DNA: TGTGCCAGCAGCTTTCGAGCGGGATCCCACGAGCAGTACTTC.

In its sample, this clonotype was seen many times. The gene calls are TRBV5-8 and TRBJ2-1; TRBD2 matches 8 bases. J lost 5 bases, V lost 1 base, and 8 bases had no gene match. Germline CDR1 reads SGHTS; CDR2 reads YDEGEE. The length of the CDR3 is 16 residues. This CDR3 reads CASSLSILAVDNEQFF. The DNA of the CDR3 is TGTGCCAGCAGCTTGTCCATACTAGCGGTTGACAATGAGCAGTTCTTC.